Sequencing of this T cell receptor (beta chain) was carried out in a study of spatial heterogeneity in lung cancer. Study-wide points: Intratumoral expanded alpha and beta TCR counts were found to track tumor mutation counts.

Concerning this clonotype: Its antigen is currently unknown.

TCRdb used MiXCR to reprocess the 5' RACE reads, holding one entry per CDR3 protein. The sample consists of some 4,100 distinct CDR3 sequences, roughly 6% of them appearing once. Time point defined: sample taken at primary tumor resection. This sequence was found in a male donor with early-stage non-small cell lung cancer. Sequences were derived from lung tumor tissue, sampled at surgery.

CDR3 loop: CASTPRAGGAGTQYF. The CDR3, as DNA: TGTGCCAGCACCCCCAGGGCCGGGGGGGCGGGCACGCAGTATTTT. J is TRBJ2-3 and V is TRBV11-2; 8 positions match TRBD2. The germline V gene has CDR1 SGHAT and CDR2 FQNNGV. This CDR3 comprises 15 residues. J was trimmed by 9 bases and V by 7 bases; bases with no gene match: 15.